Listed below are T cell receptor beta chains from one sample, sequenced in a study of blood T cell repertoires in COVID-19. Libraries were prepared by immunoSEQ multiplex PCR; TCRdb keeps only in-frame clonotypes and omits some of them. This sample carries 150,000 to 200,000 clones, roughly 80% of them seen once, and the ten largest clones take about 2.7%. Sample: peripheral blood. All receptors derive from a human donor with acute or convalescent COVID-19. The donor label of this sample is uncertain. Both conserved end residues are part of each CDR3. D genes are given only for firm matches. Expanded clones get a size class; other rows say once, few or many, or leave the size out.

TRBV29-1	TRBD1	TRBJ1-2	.	CSVESPGQGNLGGYTF	TGCAGCGTTGAATCACCGGGACAGGGAAACCTAGGGGGCTACACCTTC
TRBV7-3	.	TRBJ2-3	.	CASSQGQRTDTQYF	TGTGCCAGCAGCCAGGGACAACGCACAGATACGCAGTATTTT
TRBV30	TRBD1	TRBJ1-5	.	CAWSVRRGQGDYSNQPQHF	TGTGCCTGGAGTGTAAGGAGGGGACAGGGCGATTATAGCAATCAGCCCCAGCATTTT
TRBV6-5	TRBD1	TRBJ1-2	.	CASRPLKGADGYTF	TGTGCCAGCAGACCACTGAAGGGGGCGGATGGCTACACCTTC
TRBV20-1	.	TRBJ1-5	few	CSASGSAGSNQPQHF	TGCAGTGCTAGTGGATCGGCGGGGAGCAATCAGCCCCAGCATTTT
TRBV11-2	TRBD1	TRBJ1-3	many	CASSSNRGRSGNTIYF	TGTGCCAGCAGTTCGAACAGGGGGCGGTCTGGAAACACCATATATTTT
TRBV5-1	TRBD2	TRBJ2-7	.	CASSRRLAESYEQYF	TGCGCCAGCAGTAGAAGACTAGCGGAGTCCTACGAGCAGTACTTC
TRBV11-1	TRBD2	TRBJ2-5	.	CASSSRLAVNRETQYF	TGTGCCAGCAGCTCCCGGCTAGCGGTCAATCGTGAGACCCAGTACTTC
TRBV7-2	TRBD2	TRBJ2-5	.	CASSPGLGETQYF	TGTGCCAGCAGCCCGGGACTAGGAGAGACCCAGTACTTC
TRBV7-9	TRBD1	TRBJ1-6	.	CASSRAGTAFNSPLHF	TGTGCCAGCAGCAGGGCGGGGACAGCCTTTAATTCACCCCTCCACTTT
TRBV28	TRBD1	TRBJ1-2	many	CASTPGTGGNYGYTF	TGTGCCAGCACTCCGGGAACAGGGGGAAACTATGGCTACACCTTC
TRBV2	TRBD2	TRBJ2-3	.	CASSHGTSGRRVPNTDTQYF	TGTGCCAGCAGCCACGGGACTAGCGGGAGAAGGGTCCCCAACACAGATACGCAGTATTTT
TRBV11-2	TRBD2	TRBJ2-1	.	CASSRWTSGNDNEQFF	TGTGCCAGCAGCCGATGGACTAGCGGGAACGACAATGAGCAGTTCTTC
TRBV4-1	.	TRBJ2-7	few	CASSPVPTDSSPYEQYF	TGCGCCAGCAGCCCCGTACCGACAGACTCATCACCCTACGAGCAGTACTTC
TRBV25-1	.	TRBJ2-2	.	CASLESFTGELFF	TGTGCCAGCCTTGAGTCATTCACCGGGGAGCTGTTTTTT
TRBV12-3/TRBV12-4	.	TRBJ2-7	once	CASSFENEQYF	TGTGCCAGCAGTTTTGAGAACGAGCAGTACTTC
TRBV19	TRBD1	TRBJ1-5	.	CASSPRDRGSNQPQHF	TGTGCCAGTAGTCCCCGGGACAGGGGCAGCAATCAGCCCCAGCATTTT
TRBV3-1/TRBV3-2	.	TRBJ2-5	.	CASSQVRETQYF	TGTGCCAGCAGCCAAGTGCGGGAGACCCAGTACTTC
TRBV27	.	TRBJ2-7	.	CASNSLGRRSYEQYF	TGTGCCAGCAATTCCTTGGGCCGGCGCTCCTACGAGCAGTACTTC
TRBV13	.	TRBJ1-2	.	CASSPRRGGNYGYTF	TGTGCCAGCAGCCCTAGACGGGGAGGGAACTATGGCTACACCTTC
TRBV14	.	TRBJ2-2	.	CASSPPRAGELFF	TGTGCCAGCAGCCCACCGCGGGCCGGGGAGCTGTTTTTT
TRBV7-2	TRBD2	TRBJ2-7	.	CASSTTSGGTGEQYF	TGTGCCAGCAGCACTACTAGCGGGGGCACCGGGGAGCAGTACTTC
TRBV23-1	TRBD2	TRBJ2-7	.	CASSRYGLAGSYEQYF	TGCGCCAGCAGTCGATACGGACTAGCGGGGTCCTACGAGCAGTACTTC
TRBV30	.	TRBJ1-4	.	CAWSDRGKLFF	TGTGCCTGGAGTGATAGGGGAAAACTGTTTTTT
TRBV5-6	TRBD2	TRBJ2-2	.	CASSLGTSGTLSTGELFF	TGTGCCAGCAGCCTAGGGACTAGCGGGACCCTAAGCACCGGGGAGCTGTTTTTT
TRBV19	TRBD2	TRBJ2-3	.	CASSVLAGGPDTQYF	TGTGCCAGTAGTGTACTAGCGGGGGGCCCAGATACGCAGTATTTT
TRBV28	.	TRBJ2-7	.	CASSFRGREQYF	TGTGCCAGCAGCTTCAGGGGGAGGGAGCAGTACTTC
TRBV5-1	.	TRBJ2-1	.	CASSSGAGVGEQFF	TGCGCCAGCAGCTCAGGGGCGGGGGTAGGTGAGCAGTTCTTC
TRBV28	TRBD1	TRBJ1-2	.	CASRPTGGAVSQF	TGTGCCAGCAGACCGACAGGGGGCGCGGTCTCACAGTTC
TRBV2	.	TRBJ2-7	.	CASRGGSFTDQYF	TGTGCCAGCAGAGGGGGATCCTTTACTGATCAGTACTTC
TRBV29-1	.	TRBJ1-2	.	CSVNTIPQGLNYGYTF	TGCAGCGTTAACACAATCCCACAGGGCCTGAACTATGGCTACACCTTC
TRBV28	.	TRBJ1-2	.	CASSFQVSNYGYTF	TGTGCCAGCAGTTTCCAGGTGAGTAACTATGGCTACACCTTC
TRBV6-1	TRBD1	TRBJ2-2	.	CASSEQGARAGELFF	TGTGCCAGCAGTGAACAGGGGGCGCGGGCCGGGGAGCTGTTTTTT
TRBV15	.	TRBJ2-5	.	CATSRGIAETQYF	TGTGCCACCAGCAGAGGTATAGCGGAGACCCAGTACTTC
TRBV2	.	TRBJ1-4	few	CASSGRKTAGEKLFF	TGTGCCAGTAGTGGCAGGAAAACAGCGGGGGAAAAACTGTTTTTT
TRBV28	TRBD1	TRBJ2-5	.	CASSLPQGAGETQYF	TGTGCCAGCAGTTTACCCCAGGGGGCTGGGGAGACCCAGTACTTC
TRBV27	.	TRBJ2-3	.	CASSLGRRTDTQYF	TGTGCCAGCAGTTTAGGGCGCCGCACAGATACGCAGTATTTT
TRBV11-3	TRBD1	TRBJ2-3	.	CASGAGTGDHTQYF	TGTGCCAGCGGTGCCGGGACAGGGGATCATACGCAGTATTTT
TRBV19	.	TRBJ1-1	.	CASSIPDRWEAFF	TGTGCCAGTAGTATCCCCGACAGGTGGGAAGCTTTCTTT
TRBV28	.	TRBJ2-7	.	CASRPGQAYEQYF	TGTGCCAGCAGACCAGGACAAGCCTACGAGCAGTACTTC
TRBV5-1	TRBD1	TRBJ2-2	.	CASSSRTGSGTGELFF	TGCGCCAGCAGCTCCCGGACAGGGTCTGGGACCGGGGAGCTGTTTTTT